This T cell receptor beta chain was recorded in a study of T cells in Graves' hyperthyroidism and ophthalmopathy. Based on clinical symptoms, serum thyroxine and TRAb, thyroid ultrasound and orbital computed tomography, diagnoses were reached. The source material, RNA transcripts, was used to amplify TCR beta CDR3 regions. First-round RT-PCR with HTBI primers amplified the TCR CDR3 region. Each CDR3 protein gets one entry after TCRdb re-called the multiplex PCR reads with MiXCR. The data contain 200,000 or so distinct CDR3 sequences, about 15% of them singletons. Broader study findings: Ophthalmopathy was predicted by the model a median of roughly 6.6 months ahead of onset.

This CDR3 region has 12 residues. V was clipped by 4 bases and J by 7 bases, with 7 bases between them. Germline CDR1 reads LNHDA; CDR2 reads SQIVND (reference sequence). As to this clonotype: Its matching antigen is unknown.

The source is a woman in her forties or fifties with Graves' hyperthyroidism. The chain recombines TRBV19 with TRBJ1-4; D is unclear. Sequenced material: blood. CDR3 sequence reads: CASSNLGEKLFF. Written as DNA, the CDR3 is TGTGCCAGTAGTAACCTAGGTGAAAAACTGTTTTTT.